This paragraph covers one TCR beta chain sequence. Original processing notes: Using reference gene primer amplification, nucleated cell counts were estimated. Measured with immunoSEQ multiplex PCR; TCRdb has only the in-frame clones, and not every one. That table gives V, J and clone size, and the DNA gave D and trimming. Altogether about 150,000 clones are present, around 80% being singletons, with the ten largest covering around 15%. This sample was included in a study of blood T cell repertoires in COVID-19. The overall study: The samples span acute and convalescent COVID-19 from the United States, Italy and Spain. PBMCs, B-cell-depleted T cells, or T cells provided the cDNA or gDNA that made up the material.

The junction had 11 bases not matched to a gene; V was cut back by 1 base and J by 0 bases. Germline CDR1 and CDR2: LGHDT and YNNKEL (reference sequence). The CDR3 consists of 20 residues. The chain combines TRBV3-1 (or the pseudogene TRBV3-2) with TRBJ2-6; 8 bases are shared with TRBD1. The specimen sequenced was peripheral blood. This TCR came from a human donor with acute or convalescent COVID-19. The donor label of this sample is uncertain. The CDR3 region has the DNA TGTGCCAGCAGCCAAGGACCGAGGTGGGACAGGAGCTCTGGGGCCAACGTCCTGACTTTC. The encoded protein is CASSQGPRWDRSSGANVLTF.